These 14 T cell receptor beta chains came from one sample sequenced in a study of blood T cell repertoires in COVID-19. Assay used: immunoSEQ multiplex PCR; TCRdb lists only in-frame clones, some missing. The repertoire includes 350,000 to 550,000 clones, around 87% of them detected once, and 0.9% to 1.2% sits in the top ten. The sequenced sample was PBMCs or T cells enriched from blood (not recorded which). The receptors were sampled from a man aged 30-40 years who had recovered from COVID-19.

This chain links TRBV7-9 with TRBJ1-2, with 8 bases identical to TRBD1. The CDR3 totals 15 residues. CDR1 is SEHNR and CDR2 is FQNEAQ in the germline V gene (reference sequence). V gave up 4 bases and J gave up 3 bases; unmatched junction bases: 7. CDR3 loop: CASSSSGQGYYGYTF. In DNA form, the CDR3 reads TGTGCCAGCAGCTCATCAGGACAGGGCTACTATGGCTACACCTTC.

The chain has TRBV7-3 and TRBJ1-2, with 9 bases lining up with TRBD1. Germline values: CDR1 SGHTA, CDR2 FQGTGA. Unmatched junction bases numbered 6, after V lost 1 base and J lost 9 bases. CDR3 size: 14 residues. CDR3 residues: CASSLSLGQGSYTF. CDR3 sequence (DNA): TGTGCCAGCAGCTTAAGTTTGGGACAGGGAAGCTACACCTTC.

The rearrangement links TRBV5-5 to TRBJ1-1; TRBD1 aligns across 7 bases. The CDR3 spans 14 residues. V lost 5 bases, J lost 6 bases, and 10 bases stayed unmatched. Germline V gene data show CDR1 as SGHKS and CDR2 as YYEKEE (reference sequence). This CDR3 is CASSFQQGWPEAFF. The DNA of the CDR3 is TGTGCCAGCAGTTTTCAACAGGGGTGGCCTGAAGCTTTCTTT. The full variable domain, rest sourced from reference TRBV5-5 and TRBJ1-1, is DAGVTQSPTHLIKTRGQQVTLRCSPISGHKSVSWYQQVLGQGPQFIFQYYEKEERGRGNFPDRFSARQFPNYSSELNVNALLLGDSALYLCASSFQQGWPEAFFGQGTRLTVV.

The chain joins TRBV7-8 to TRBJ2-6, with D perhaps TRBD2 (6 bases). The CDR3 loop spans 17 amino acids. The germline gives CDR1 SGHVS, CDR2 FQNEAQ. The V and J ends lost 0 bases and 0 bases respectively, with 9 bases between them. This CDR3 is CASSLAGGNSGANVLTF. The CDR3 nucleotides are TGTGCCAGCAGCTTAGCGGGAGGCAACTCTGGGGCCAACGTCCTGACTTTC.

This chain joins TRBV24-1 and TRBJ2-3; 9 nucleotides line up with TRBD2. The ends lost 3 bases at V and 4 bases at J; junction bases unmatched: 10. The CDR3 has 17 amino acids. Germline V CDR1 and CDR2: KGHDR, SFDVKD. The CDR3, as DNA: TGTGCCACCAGTGATGCCCGGTTTAGCGGGAGTTCAGATACGCAGTATTTT. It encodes CATSDARFSGSSDTQYF.

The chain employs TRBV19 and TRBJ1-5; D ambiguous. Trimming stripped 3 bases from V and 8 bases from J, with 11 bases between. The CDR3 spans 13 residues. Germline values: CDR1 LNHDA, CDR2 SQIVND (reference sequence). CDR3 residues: CASSISREKPQHF. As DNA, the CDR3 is TGTGCCAGTAGTATCTCGAGGGAAAAGCCCCAGCATTTT.

The CDR3 sequence is CASSASEGGVSREASKNIQYF. CDR3 nucleotide sequence: TGTGCCAGCAGCGCCTCAGAAGGTGGGGTGTCGCGGGAGGCCTCTAAAAACATTCAGTACTTC. The chain is built from TRBV9 and TRBJ2-4, with 8 bases fitting TRBD2. The CDR3 consists of 21 residues. V trimming: 3 bases; J trimming: 4 bases; junction bases outside the gene matches: 24. The germline gives CDR1 SGDLS, CDR2 YYNGEE.

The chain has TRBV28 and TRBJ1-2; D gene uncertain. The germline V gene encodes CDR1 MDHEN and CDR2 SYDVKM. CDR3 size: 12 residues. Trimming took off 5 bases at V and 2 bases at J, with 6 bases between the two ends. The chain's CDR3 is CASSRLNYGYTF. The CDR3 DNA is TGTGCCAGCAGTCGGTTGAACTATGGCTACACCTTC.

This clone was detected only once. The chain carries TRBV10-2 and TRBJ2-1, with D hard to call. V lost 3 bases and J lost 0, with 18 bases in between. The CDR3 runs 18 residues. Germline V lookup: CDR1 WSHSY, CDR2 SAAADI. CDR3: CASSDFPASTFSYNEQFF. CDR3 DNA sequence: TGCGCCAGCAGTGATTTCCCGGCTAGTACGTTCTCCTACAATGAGCAGTTCTTC.

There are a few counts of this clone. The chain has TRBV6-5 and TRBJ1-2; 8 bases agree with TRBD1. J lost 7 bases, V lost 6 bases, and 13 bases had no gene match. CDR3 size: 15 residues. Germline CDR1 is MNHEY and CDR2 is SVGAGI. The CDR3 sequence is CASRQTGAKEGGYTF. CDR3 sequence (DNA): TGTGCCAGCAGGCAGACAGGGGCCAAGGAGGGTGGCTACACCTTC.

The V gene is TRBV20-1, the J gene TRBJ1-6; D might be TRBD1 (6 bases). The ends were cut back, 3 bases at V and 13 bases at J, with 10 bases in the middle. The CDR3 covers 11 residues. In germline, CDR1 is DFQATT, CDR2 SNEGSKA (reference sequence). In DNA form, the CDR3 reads TGCAGTGCTAGTGCAGGGGCTCCCCTCCACTTT. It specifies CSASAGAPLHF.

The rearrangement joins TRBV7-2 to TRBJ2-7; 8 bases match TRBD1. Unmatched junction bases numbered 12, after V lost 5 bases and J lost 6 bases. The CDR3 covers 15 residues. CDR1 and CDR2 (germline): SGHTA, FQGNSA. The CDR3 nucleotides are TGTGCCAGCAGCCTGCTGGACAGGGTGGGCTTCGAGCAGTACTTC. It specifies CASSLLDRVGFEQYF. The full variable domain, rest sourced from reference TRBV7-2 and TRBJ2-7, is GAGVSQSPSNKVTEKGKDVELRCDPISGHTALYWYRQSLGQGLEFLIYFQGNSAPDKSGLPSDRFSAERTGGSVSTLTIQRTQQEDSAVYLCASSLLDRVGFEQYFGPGTRLTVT.

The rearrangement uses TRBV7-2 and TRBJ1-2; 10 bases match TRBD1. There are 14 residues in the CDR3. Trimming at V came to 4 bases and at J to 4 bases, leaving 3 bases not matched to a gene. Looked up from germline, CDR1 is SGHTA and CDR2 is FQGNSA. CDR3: CASSSGQGGYGYTF. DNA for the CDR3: TGTGCCAGCAGCTCCGGACAGGGGGGCTATGGCTACACCTTC.

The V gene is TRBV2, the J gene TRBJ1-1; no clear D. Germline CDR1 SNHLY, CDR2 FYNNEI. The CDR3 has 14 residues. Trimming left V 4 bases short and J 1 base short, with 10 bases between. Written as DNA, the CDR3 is TGTGCCAGCAGTGTTCTAGAGAAGAACACTGAAGCTTTCTTT. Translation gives CASSVLEKNTEAFF.